This T cell receptor (beta chain) was retrieved from a study of cytomegalovirus exposure and HLA in healthy donors. Notes on this clone: No antigen is known for it.

Per germline, CDR1 SGHDT and CDR2 YYEEEE. V was clipped by 3 bases and J by 0 bases; unmatched bases: 6. The CDR3 runs 17 residues. Study-wide results and limits: A previous analysis found most TCR beta V segments productive roughly 87% or roughly 30% of the time. In a later analysis, parvovirus B19, influenza, CMV and Epstein-Barr virus appeared linked to several top co-occurrence clusters.

The PCR ran on 60 Vbeta and 13 Jbeta primers. Method: immunoSEQ multiplex PCR; TCRdb's copy keeps in-frame clones and lacks some. The table shows 150,000 or so clones, with 80% occurring only once. The chain carries TRBV5-6 and TRBJ2-3, with 11 bases fitting TRBD2. Sequencing was done on a sample of PBMCs. This TCR derives from a woman aged 35 to 49 in good health and CMV-seronegative. Here the CDR3 DNA reads TGTGCCAGCAGCTACGGGACTAGCGGAACTAGCACAGATACGCAGTATTTT. Translation: CASSYGTSGTSTDTQYF.